These 14 T cell receptor beta chains were sequenced from one sample in a study of CD8 T cells in ankylosing spondylitis (dated by TCRdb to the late 2010s). Study-level results and caveats: A TCR beta motif made up of fewer than 10 highly homologous amino acid variants appeared to be characteristic of blood from ankylosing spondylitis patients.

Library creation used 5' RACE. The sequencer was an Illumina HiSeq 2500. The public reads were quality trimmed at Q25 with fastp and then assembled into clones with MiXCR by TCRdb, keeping productive beta chains. Merged by CDR3 protein, the rows form single entries marked with the most common genes and DNA. This sample has hundreds of thousands of distinct CDR3 sequences in its table, and roughly 12% of those were observed once. Of the sample, about 0.5% is held by the ten largest clones. The antigens of these receptors remain unknown. Input material: blood, either unsorted or a sorted T cell fraction (not recorded which). The receptors shown here come from a male donor with ankylosing spondylitis.

This clonotype turned up a few times. This sequence joins TRBV12-3 or TRBV12-4 and TRBJ2-7; 7 nucleotides match TRBD1. CDR3 size: 14 residues. V was clipped by 7 bases and J by 5 bases; unmatched bases: 11. CDR3 sequence reads: CASTPTGYEDEQYF. The CDR3 region has the DNA TGTGCCAGCACTCCGACAGGGTATGAGGACGAGCAGTACTTC.

This clonotype was seen more than once but under ten times. This sequence joins TRBV28 and TRBJ2-1, with 9 positions matching TRBD2. This CDR3 is built from 16 residues. The V gene's germline CDR1 is MDHEN and CDR2 SYDVKM. Germline trimming cut 6 bases from V and 1 base from J; bases unmatched to any gene: 7. Written as DNA, the CDR3 is TGTGCCAGCAGACGTAGCGGGAGTGGGTCCTACAATGAGCAGTTCTTC. This gives the protein CASRRSGSGSYNEQFF.

This clonotype has just a few counts. CDR3 DNA: TGCGCCAGCAGCCAAGCTTTGCTTTTCCCCAGGAGCTCCTACGAGCAGTACTTC. Amino acid sequence: CASSQALLFPRSSYEQYF. The V call is TRBV4-1, the J call TRBJ2-7; D is unclear. The CDR3 length is 18 residues. CDR1 and CDR2 (germline): MGHRA, YSYEKL. V was clipped by 1 base and J by 0 bases, with 19 bases between them.

This clonotype was seen at least ten times. The CDR3: CASSWRWAGYEQYF. The CDR3, as DNA: TGTGCCAGCAGTTGGAGGTGGGCAGGCTACGAGCAGTACTTC. The rearrangement uses TRBV6-5 and TRBJ2-7; possibly TRBD2 for D (5 bases). The CDR3 totals 14 residues. Germline values: CDR1 MNHEY, CDR2 SVGAGI. V lost 4 bases and J 3 bases, leaving 13 bases between the germline ends.

The chain recombines TRBV20-1 with TRBJ1-5; D gene unclear. V was cut by 0 bases and J by 9 bases, with 15 bases left in between. Germline lookup yields CDR1 DFQATT and CDR2 SNEGSKA (reference sequence). This CDR3 is 14 amino acids long. CDR3 nucleotide sequence: TGCAGTGCTAGAGAGTTTCGAGGGCTAGGGCCCCAGCATTTT. It specifies CSAREFRGLGPQHF.

In its sample, this clonotype was seen many times. The rearrangement links TRBV28 to TRBJ2-7; a possible D gene is TRBD1 (6 bases). V lost 2 bases, J lost 3 bases, and 11 bases lay in between. CDR3 length equals 14 residues. Germline assignment: CDR1 MDHEN and CDR2 SYDVKM. The CDR3 DNA follows: TGTGCCAGCAGTTTAGAGGCAGGGGTCTACGAGCAGTACTTC. Protein: CASSLEAGVYEQYF.

This clonotype was observed many times. The chain recombines TRBV20-1 with TRBJ2-2; D gene uncertain. The length of the CDR3 is 14 residues. In germline, CDR1 is DFQATT, CDR2 SNEGSKA (reference sequence). Trimming removed 4 bases from V and 1 base from J, with 10 bases in between. This chain's CDR3 is CSAIVPKNTGELFF. As DNA, the CDR3 is TGCAGTGCTATCGTCCCCAAGAACACCGGGGAGCTGTTTTTT.

The chain employs TRBV4-2 and TRBJ2-1; 11 bases are a match to TRBD1. The CDR3 runs to 16 residues. J was trimmed by 9 bases and V by 5 bases; bases with no gene match: 12. Germline values: CDR1 LGHNA, CDR2 YNFKEQ. The CDR3 DNA is TGTGCCAGCAGCGTTCAGCCGGGACAGGGGGGTATTGAGCAGTTCTTC. Translated, it gives CASSVQPGQGGIEQFF.

This clonotype has only a few counts. The rearrangement uses TRBV10-3 and TRBJ1-5; 8 nucleotides match TRBD1. The trim removed 3 bases at V and 2 bases at J, leaving 6 bases unmatched. Looked up from germline, CDR1 is ENHRY and CDR2 is SYGVKD. The CDR3 has 16 residues. CDR3 protein: CAISEQGGFGNQPQHF. CDR3 coding DNA: TGTGCCATCAGTGAACAGGGGGGGTTCGGCAATCAGCCCCAGCATTTT.

The gene calls are TRBV12-3 or TRBV12-4 and TRBJ1-2, with D unclear. This CDR3 is 12 amino acids long. Trimming removed 4 bases at V and 8 bases at J, with 11 bases between. The CDR3 loop is CASSSYQTGYTF. The CDR3 region has the DNA TGTGCCAGCAGTTCGTACCAGACGGGCTACACCTTC.

This chain joins TRBV24-1 and TRBJ2-1; 7 nucleotides align to TRBD2. The CDR3 contains 15 residues. Germline lookup yields CDR1 KGHDR and CDR2 SFDVKD. The ends lost 1 base at V and 9 bases at J; junction bases unmatched: 8. Written as DNA, the CDR3 is TGTGCCACCAGTGATTTTGGCGGGAGTTTGGTTGAGCAGTTCTTC. The encoded protein is CATSDFGGSLVEQFF.

The V gene is TRBV5-5, the J gene TRBJ2-5, with D possibly being TRBD1 or TRBD2 (5 bases each). CDR1 and CDR2 (germline): SGHKS, YYEKEE (reference sequence). Trimming cost V 2 bases and J 2 bases, with 16 bases left between them. The CDR3 length is 16 residues. CDR3 DNA sequence: TGTGCCAGCAGCTTAGCTCGGGGCTCCCAACAAGAGACCCAGTACTTC. Translating gives CASSLARGSQQETQYF.

This chain links TRBV10-2 with TRBJ2-5; a possible D gene is TRBD1 (5 bases). The CDR3 extends over 14 amino acids. The V end was cut by 3 bases, the J end by 5 bases, with 13 bases between. The germline V gene has CDR1 WSHSY and CDR2 SAAADI. CDR3 bases: TGCGCCAGCAGTGATCCCGGCAGGGTGGAGACCCAGTACTTC. Translating it yields CASSDPGRVETQYF.

The chain is built from TRBV10-3 and TRBJ2-3; the D gene is possibly TRBD2 (5 bases). Germline CDR1 is ENHRY and CDR2 is SYGVKD. Trimming took off 6 bases at V and 2 bases at J, with 18 bases between the two ends. The CDR3 consists of 16 residues. The CDR3 loop reads CAIRDFSPRLTDTQYF. In nucleotides, the CDR3 is TGTGCCATCAGGGACTTCTCCCCGAGACTCACAGATACGCAGTATTTT.